This T cell receptor beta chain was sequenced in a study of control samples from healthy donors and cancer patients. Using immunoSEQ multiplex PCR, the repertoire was profiled, and TCRdb retains in-frame clones only, with some absent. The sample has about 150,000 clones; 93% are singletons. The V end lost 5 bases, the J end lost 9 bases, and 14 bases lay between the germline ends. CDR1 is LGHNT and CDR2 is FRNRAP in the germline V gene. The CDR3 runs 14 residues. The chain combines TRBV12-5 with TRBJ1-6; D not certain. This TCR was sampled from a young man in good health. Sequenced sample: blood. CDR3 sequence (DNA): TGTGCTAGTGGTCCTAACCTCCTCGGTTCACCCCTCCACTTT. Translation: CASGPNLLGSPLHF.